This is a list of T cell receptor beta chains from one sample in a study of multiple sclerosis patients with progressive multifocal leukoencephalopathy. The protocol was immunoSEQ multiplex PCR, while the TCRdb copy is restricted to in-frame clones and leaves out a portion. The profile covers 26,000 or so clones, with approximately 90% appearing a single time and over 2% taken by the ten largest. This specimen was PBMCs, taken from a patient treated with natalizumab. These receptors were obtained from a man aged 25-40 years with multiple sclerosis. CDR3s include the opening cysteine and the closing phenylalanine or tryptophan. D genes are given only for firm matches. Clone size is given for some rows only: seen once, a few or many times, or a class if the clone is expanded.

v_gene	j_gene	abundance	d_gene	CDR3nt	CDR3aa
TRBV28	TRBJ2-1	.	TRBD2	TGTGCCAGTTTCGGCGGGAGGAACAATGAGCAGTTCTTC	CASFGGRNNEQFF
TRBV7-8	TRBJ2-7	.	.	TGTGCCAGCAGCAGGACAGTTTACGAGCAGTACTTC	CASSRTVYEQYF
TRBV10-3	TRBJ1-5	.	TRBD1	TGTGCCATCCGCGGGACAGACAATAGCAATCAGCCCCAGCATTTT	CAIRGTDNSNQPQHF
TRBV5-1	TRBJ2-1	.	.	TGCGCCAGCAGCCCCTCGGGACGCCATTACAATGAGCAGTTCTTC	CASSPSGRHYNEQFF
TRBV30	TRBJ2-1	.	.	TGTGCCTGGAGTCCCGGACCTCATGAGCAGTTCTTC	CAWSPGPHEQFF
TRBV19	TRBJ2-2	few	.	TGTGCCAGTAGTTATAACACCTACACCGGGGAGCTGTTTTTT	CASSYNTYTGELFF
TRBV6-5	TRBJ2-7	.	TRBD2	TGTGCCAGCAGCGATAGCGGGAGGGCGTACGAGCAGTACTTC	CASSDSGRAYEQYF
TRBV7-9	TRBJ1-5	.	.	TGTGCCAGCAGCGCAGAGGGTAGAGGCAATCAGCCCCAGCATTTT	CASSAEGRGNQPQHF
TRBV6-6	TRBJ1-3	few	TRBD1	TGTGCCAGCAGACCGACAGGGGGTTCTGGAAACACCATATATTTT	CASRPTGGSGNTIYF
TRBV7-9	TRBJ2-4	.	.	TGTGCCAGCAGACCGGACTCCAATGCCAAAAACATTCAGTACTTC	CASRPDSNAKNIQYF